These 21 T cell receptor beta chains were sequenced from one sample in a study of T cells in Graves' hyperthyroidism and ophthalmopathy. Amplification of TCR beta CDR3 regions was performed using RNA transcripts as template. Initially, a first-round RT-PCR of the TCR CDR3 employed the HTBI primer set. One entry per CDR3 protein results from TCRdb running MiXCR on the multiplex PCR reads. The table lists 600,000 or so distinct CDR3 sequences, about 14% of them singletons, with approximately 12% in the top ten. What was sequenced was blood. The receptors derive from a woman in her forties or fifties with Graves' ophthalmopathy.

The V call is TRBV7-6, the J call TRBJ2-5; D uncertain. Germline CDR1 reads SGHVS; CDR2 reads FNYEAQ. CDR3 length: 13 amino acids. Trimming removed 5 bases at V and 3 bases at J, with 10 bases between. The CDR3 nucleotides are TGTGCCAGCAGCCCCCCTTTAGAAGAGACCCAGTACTTC. Translating gives CASSPPLEETQYF.

This clonotype appeared many times. The chain has TRBV20-1 and TRBJ2-4; 9 positions agree with TRBD2. The CDR3 sequence is 15 residues long. After removal of 6 bases from V and 0 bases from J, the junction contained 6 bases not matched to a gene. The germline V gene has CDR1 DFQATT and CDR2 SNEGSKA (reference sequence). In nucleotides, the CDR3 is TGCAGTGCCAACCTAGCGGGATTAGCCAAAAACATTCAGTACTTC. Translated: CSANLAGLAKNIQYF.

This clonotype was recorded at least ten times. V gene TRBV5-1 combines with J gene TRBJ2-3; perhaps TRBD2 as D (5 bases). The V end lost 2 bases, the J end lost 2 bases, and 12 bases lay between the germline ends. The CDR3 runs to 15 residues. Germline-derived CDR1 and CDR2 are SGHRS and YFSETQ. The CDR3 DNA sequence: TGCGCCAGCAGCTTTTGGGAGTCTAACACAGATACGCAGTATTTT. This codes for CASSFWESNTDTQYF.

The rearrangement uses TRBV29-1 and TRBJ2-7; no definite D call. Germline CDR1 reads SQVTM; CDR2 reads ANQGSEA. V was clipped by 3 bases and J by 3 bases, with 6 bases between them. This CDR3 contains 11 residues. The CDR3: CSVDSDYEQYF. The DNA for the CDR3 is TGCAGCGTTGATTCGGACTACGAGCAGTACTTC.

This clonotype was seen many times. The chain recombines TRBV7-3 with TRBJ2-3; tentatively, D is TRBD2 (5 bases). Germline assignment: CDR1 SGHTA and CDR2 FQGTGA. The CDR3 length is 15 residues. V shed 5 bases and J shed 0 bases, with 12 bases lying between them. In DNA, the CDR3 is TGTGCCAGCAGCAACCTAGCTTCTAGCACAGATACGCAGTATTTT. This sequence encodes CASSNLASSTDTQYF.

Notes on this clonotype: This may be a read error, as it is one base from a much larger clone. The chain has TRBV12-5 and TRBJ1-2; D possibly corresponds to TRBD1 (5 bases). The V end was cut by 5 bases, the J end by 3 bases, with 16 bases between. The germline V gene has CDR1 LGHNT and CDR2 FRNRAP. The CDR3 has 15 residues. The CDR3 sequence: CASGPDLGGDYGYTF. Written as DNA, the CDR3 is TGTGCTAGTGGTCCCGACCTGGGAGGGGACTATGGCTACACCTTC.

This clonotype was counted at least ten times. The chain recombines TRBV28 with TRBJ2-7; TRBD2 aligns across 7 bases. Unmatched junction bases numbered 11, after V lost 4 bases and J lost 5 bases. The CDR3 extends over 15 amino acids. CDR1 is MDHEN, CDR2 SYDVKM, per germline. CDR3 bases: TGTGCCAGCAGTTGGTGGCGGGAGAAAAGCCACGAGCAGTACTTC. This encodes CASSWWREKSHEQYF. Together with reference TRBV28 and TRBJ2-7, the CDR3 gives the full variable domain: DVKVTQSSRYLVKRTGEKVFLECVQDMDHENMFWYRQDPGLGLRLIYFSYDVKMKEKGDIPEGYSVSREKKERFSLILESASTNQTSMYLCASSWWREKSHEQYFGPGTRLTVT.

This clonotype was seen only a few times. The J gene is TRBJ1-2, the V gene TRBV7-9; 7 nucleotides match TRBD1. The CDR3 runs 17 residues. J was trimmed by 0 bases and V by 6 bases; bases with no gene match: 13. The germline gives CDR1 SEHNR, CDR2 FQNEAQ (reference sequence). CDR3 bases: TGTGCCAGCAGGGGCTTAGTGGGGACAGACCCTAACTATGGCTACACCTTC. Amino acids: CASRGLVGTDPNYGYTF. Filled out from reference TRBV7-9 and TRBJ1-2, the complete variable domain reads DTGVSQNPRHKITKRGQNVTFRCDPISEHNRLYWYRQTLGQGPEFLTYFQNEAQLEKSRLLSDRFSAERPKGSFSTLEIQRTEQGDSAMYLCASRGLVGTDPNYGYTFGSGTRLTVV.

This clonotype was counted at least ten times. The CDR3 sequence: CASSLGSKPNQPQHF. The DNA for the CDR3 is TGCGCCAGCAGCTTGGGGTCGAAGCCCAATCAGCCCCAGCATTTT. The chain combines TRBV5-1 with TRBJ1-5; D uncertain. With 0 bases removed from V and 3 bases from J, the gap between germline ends came to 10 bases. Germline V gene sequence: CDR1 SGHRS, CDR2 YFSETQ. This CDR3 comprises 15 residues.

This clonotype was counted at least ten times. J is TRBJ2-1 and V is TRBV7-6, with TRBD2 matching 8 bases. Losses at the gene ends were 0 bases for V and 1 base for J; bases not matched to a gene: 2. The CDR3 length is 16 residues. Per the germline V gene, CDR1 is SGHVS and CDR2 is FNYEAQ. The CDR3 DNA is TGTGCCAGCAGCTTAGCTAGCGGGAAATCCTACAATGAGCAGTTCTTC. Its translation is CASSLASGKSYNEQFF.

This clonotype was detected ten times or more. This chain links TRBV28 with TRBJ2-7, with 7 positions matching TRBD1. Losses at the gene ends were 0 bases for V and 6 bases for J; bases not matched to a gene: 5. The CDR3 consists of 14 residues. Germline values: CDR1 MDHEN, CDR2 SYDVKM. CDR3 sequence (DNA): TGTGCCAGCAGTTTATGGAGGGGGCGGTTCGAGCAGTACTTC. Protein product: CASSLWRGRFEQYF.

This clonotype occurred a few times. The rearrangement joins TRBV5-1 to TRBJ2-5; D might be TRBD1 or TRBD2, each matching 5 bases. This CDR3 spans 15 amino acids. V was trimmed by 2 bases and J by 5 bases, leaving 16 bases between them. Germline V gives CDR1 SGHRS, CDR2 YFSETQ. CDR3 nucleotide sequence: TGCGCCAGCAGCTTAGGGGTGCCGGGGATGGAGACCCAGTACTTC. Protein sequence: CASSLGVPGMETQYF. The whole variable domain, filled in from reference TRBV5-1 and TRBJ2-5, reads KAGVTQTPRYLIKTRGQQVTLSCSPISGHRSVSWYQQTPGQGLQFLFEYFSETQRNKGNFPGRFSGRQFSNSRSEMNVSTLELGDSALYLCASSLGVPGMETQYFGPGTRLLVL.

This clonotype was picked up many times. The chain is built from TRBV2 and TRBJ1-4; D is unclear. Germline-derived CDR1 and CDR2 are SNHLY and FYNNEI. The CDR3 extends over 14 amino acids. V was pared by 4 bases and J by 4 bases, with 10 bases between. CDR3 residues: CASSVGSNNEKLFF. The CDR3 coding sequence is TGTGCCAGCAGTGTGGGCAGCAATAATGAAAAACTGTTTTTT.

This clonotype has just a few counts. The rearrangement links TRBV10-1 to TRBJ2-3, with D possibly being TRBD2 (5 bases). Deletions cut 11 bases from V and 2 bases from J, with 26 bases between. The length of the CDR3 is 17 residues. Per germline, CDR1 WNHNN and CDR2 SYGVQD (reference sequence). CDR3 in DNA: TGCGCCTCCTGCCCGGGGTTAAGGCGATTGTTCACAGATACGCAGTATTTT. It encodes CASCPGLRRLFTDTQYF.

The CDR3: CASSSRLANTGELFF. CDR3 in DNA: TGTGCCAGCAGTTCTAGGCTCGCGAACACCGGGGAGCTGTTTTTT. The chain couples TRBV6-1 to TRBJ2-2; D is undetermined. In germline, CDR1 is MNHNS, CDR2 SASEGT. Trimming removed 5 bases at V and 0 bases at J, with 10 bases between. There are 15 residues in the CDR3.

This clonotype was counted between two and nine times. The genes are TRBV10-3 and TRBJ2-3, with 9 positions matching TRBD2. The CDR3 contains 15 residues. The germline V gene has CDR1 ENHRY and CDR2 SYGVKD. V trimming: 5 bases; J trimming: 2 bases; junction bases outside the gene matches: 5. This CDR3 reads CAISWASGTTDTQYF. The CDR3 DNA reads TGTGCCATCAGTTGGGCTAGCGGGACCACAGATACGCAGTATTTT.

This clonotype was found many times. J is TRBJ1-1 and V is TRBV28; D unresolved. V lost 1 base, J lost 0 bases, and 9 bases lay in between. The CDR3 has 15 residues. Germline V gene lookup returns CDR1 MDHEN and CDR2 SYDVKM. Here the CDR3 reads CASSLFRLMNTEAFF. DNA for the CDR3: TGTGCCAGCAGTTTATTTCGTTTGATGAACACTGAAGCTTTCTTT. The full variable domain, in which reference TRBV28 and TRBJ1-1 provide the parts outside the CDR3, is DVKVTQSSRYLVKRTGEKVFLECVQDMDHENMFWYRQDPGLGLRLIYFSYDVKMKEKGDIPEGYSVSREKKERFSLILESASTNQTSMYLCASSLFRLMNTEAFFGQGTRLTVV.

The chain recombines TRBV6-1 with TRBJ1-1, with a weak D call TRBD1 (5 bases). V dropped 2 bases and J dropped 1 base, with 11 bases sitting between them. The CDR3 totals 15 residues. Germline V gene data show CDR1 as MNHNS and CDR2 as SASEGT. CDR3 sequence: CASSELGGWNTEAFF. The CDR3 DNA sequence: TGTGCCAGCAGTGAACTTGGGGGTTGGAACACTGAAGCTTTCTTT.

This clonotype appeared a few times. The chain couples TRBV3-2 to TRBJ2-1; TRBD2, the table's D call, was not compared with the DNA. TRBV3-2 is flagged as a pseudogene. The CDR3 covers 15 residues. DNA of the CDR3: TGTGCCAGCAGCCGAGAAGCGGGAGGGCCCTTTGAGCAGTTCTTC. As protein: CASSREAGGPFEQFF.

The sample holds many counts of this clonotype. The CDR3 nucleotides are TGTGCCAGCAGCGGACTAGCGGAATCCTACGAGCAGTACTTC. Translated: CASSGLAESYEQYF. V and J are TRBV12-3 or TRBV12-4 and TRBJ2-7, with TRBD2 matching over 10 bases. Trimming at V came to 6 bases and at J to 1 base, leaving 3 bases not matched to a gene. The CDR3 length is 14 residues.

This clonotype was observed a handful of times. The chain has TRBV15 and TRBJ2-7, with 10 bases aligning to TRBD1. V was clipped by 4 bases and J by 4 bases; unmatched bases: 7. Germline CDR1 is LNHNV and CDR2 is YYDKDF (reference sequence). The CDR3 is 15 amino acids. CDR3 bases: TGTGCCACCAGCATCACCGGGACAGGGGTTTACGAGCAGTACTTC. It codes for CATSITGTGVYEQYF.